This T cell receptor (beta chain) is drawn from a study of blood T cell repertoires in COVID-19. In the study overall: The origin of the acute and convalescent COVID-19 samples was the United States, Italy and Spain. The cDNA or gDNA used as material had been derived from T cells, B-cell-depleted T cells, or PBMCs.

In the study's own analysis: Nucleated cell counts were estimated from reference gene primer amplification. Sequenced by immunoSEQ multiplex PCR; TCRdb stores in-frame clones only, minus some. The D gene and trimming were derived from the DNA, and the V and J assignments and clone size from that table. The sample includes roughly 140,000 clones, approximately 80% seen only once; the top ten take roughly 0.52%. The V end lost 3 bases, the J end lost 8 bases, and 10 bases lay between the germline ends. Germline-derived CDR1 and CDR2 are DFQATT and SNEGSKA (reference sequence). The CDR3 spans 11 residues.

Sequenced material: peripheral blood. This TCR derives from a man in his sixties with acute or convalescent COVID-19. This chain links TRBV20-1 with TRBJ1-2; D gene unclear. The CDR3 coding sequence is TGCAGTGCTAGGGTCCTCGGGGGCTACACCTTC. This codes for CSARVLGGYTF.